The sample holds many counts of the clone carrying this TCR beta chain. The source of the sample is a study of T-cell reconstitution after alpha-beta-depleted transplantation in children. Germline V gives CDR1 LGHNA, CDR2 YSLEER. This CDR3 is built from 16 residues. Trimming took 1 base from V and 1 from J, leaving 13 bases between them. As it was prepared, the TCRbeta library received unique molecular identifiers. Each CDR3 protein is one row after TCRdb ran MiXCR on the PCR reads. The sample lists about 360,000 distinct CDR3 sequences; about 14% were seen once. The sample consisted of PBMCs, taken from the stem cell graft. The receptor was isolated from a human donor who donated a stem cell graft to a child with Fanconi anemia. The rearrangement links TRBV4-3 to TRBJ1-1; tentatively, D is TRBD1 (5 bases). The CDR3 region is CASSQGPGGPNTEAFF. The CDR3 DNA reads as TGCGCCAGCAGCCAAGGTCCGGGGGGACCGAACACTGAAGCTTTCTTT.